A selection of T cell receptor beta chains follows, all from one sample in a study of cytomegalovirus exposure and HLA in healthy donors. Sequenced by immunoSEQ multiplex PCR; TCRdb stores in-frame clones only, minus some. This repertoire shows about 150,000 clones, about 9.2% found once; its top ten account for over 6.5%. Sequencing input: PBMCs. The receptors originated from a woman aged 40-49 years in good health and CMV-seropositive. Both conserved end residues are part of each CDR3. D genes are given only for firm matches. Not every row has a clone size; where given, it reads once, few, many or a size class.

cdr3_nt: TGCGCCAGCAGCCCCGGGACAGGGGGCTCTCGGGAGGGTGGCTACACCTTC
cdr3_aa: CASSPGTGGSREGGYTF
clone_size: -
v_call: TRBV5-1
d_call: TRBD1
j_call: TRBJ1-2

cdr3_nt: TGTGCCAGCACCAGGACCTGGGGGAGGACTGAAGCTTTCTTT
cdr3_aa: CASTRTWGRTEAFF
clone_size: -
v_call: TRBV5-6
d_call: -
j_call: TRBJ1-1

cdr3_nt: TGTGCCAGCAGAAAGAGCTCTGGGGCCAACGTCCTGACTTTC
cdr3_aa: CASRKSSGANVLTF
clone_size: few
v_call: TRBV6-5
d_call: -
j_call: TRBJ2-6

cdr3_nt: TGTGCCAGTAGTATGACGGCACAGGGTAGCAATCAGCCCCAGCATTTT
cdr3_aa: CASSMTAQGSNQPQHF
clone_size: -
v_call: TRBV19
d_call: -
j_call: TRBJ1-5

cdr3_nt: TGCAGCGTCGGCGCTATCGGGACAGGGCATGAAGCTTTCTTT
cdr3_aa: CSVGAIGTGHEAFF
clone_size: -
v_call: TRBV29-1
d_call: TRBD1
j_call: TRBJ1-1

cdr3_nt: TGTGCCAGCAGCTTGGCGGGGATAACCAACCTAGGGAATCAGCCCCAGCATTTT
cdr3_aa: CASSLAGITNLGNQPQHF
clone_size: few
v_call: TRBV5-7
d_call: -
j_call: TRBJ1-5

cdr3_nt: TGCGCCAGCAGCTTGGCCCCTAGCGGGGGTAAACGAGAGACCCAGTACTTC
cdr3_aa: CASSLAPSGGKRETQYF
clone_size: few
v_call: TRBV5-1
d_call: TRBD2
j_call: TRBJ2-5

cdr3_nt: TGTGCTAGTGGTCCAGGGCAGATCTCCCACAATGAGCAGTTCTTC
cdr3_aa: CASGPGQISHNEQFF
clone_size: -
v_call: TRBV12-5
d_call: -
j_call: TRBJ2-1

cdr3_nt: TGTGCCAGCAGCCGGACAGGGGGCGCGGGGGGCTACACCTTC
cdr3_aa: CASSRTGGAGGYTF
clone_size: -
v_call: TRBV7-2
d_call: TRBD1
j_call: TRBJ1-2

cdr3_nt: TGTGCCAGCAGCCAGCGGACTAGCGGGGGGTACTACGAGCAGTACTTC
cdr3_aa: CASSQRTSGGYYEQYF
clone_size: once
v_call: TRBV11-3
d_call: TRBD2
j_call: TRBJ2-7

cdr3_nt: TGTGCCAGCAGCCCCAGGACTATTCAAGAGACCCAGTACTTC
cdr3_aa: CASSPRTIQETQYF
clone_size: -
v_call: TRBV11-3
d_call: -
j_call: TRBJ2-5

cdr3_nt: TGTGCCAGCAGCACGCCGGGACAGGGGGGATGGAACACTGAAGCTTTCTTT
cdr3_aa: CASSTPGQGGWNTEAFF
clone_size: few
v_call: TRBV5-4
d_call: TRBD1
j_call: TRBJ1-1

cdr3_nt: TGTGCCAGCAGCTTAGCGTGGGACAGGAGCTCCTACGAGCAGTACTTC
cdr3_aa: CASSLAWDRSSYEQYF
clone_size: -
v_call: TRBV7-2
d_call: TRBD1
j_call: TRBJ2-7

cdr3_nt: TGTGCCAGCAGTTACTTTACAGGGGCCAACTATGGCTACACCTTC
cdr3_aa: CASSYFTGANYGYTF
clone_size: few
v_call: TRBV6-5
d_call: TRBD1
j_call: TRBJ1-2

cdr3_nt: TGTGCTAGTGGCCCAGGGTTTAGCCTTCTTCAGGAGACCCAGTACTTC
cdr3_aa: CASGPGFSLLQETQYF
clone_size: -
v_call: TRBV12-5
d_call: -
j_call: TRBJ2-5

cdr3_nt: TGTGCCAGCAGTGTATCTGGCCAGGGAGAAGCTTTCTTT
cdr3_aa: CASSVSGQGEAFF
clone_size: -
v_call: TRBV6-1
d_call: -
j_call: TRBJ1-1

cdr3_nt: TGTGCCAGCAGCTCCCGGGGGGTGAACACTGAAGCTTTCTTT
cdr3_aa: CASSSRGVNTEAFF
clone_size: few
v_call: TRBV7-6
d_call: -
j_call: TRBJ1-1

cdr3_nt: TGTGCCAGCATCGAACCTAGGGGGGATACGCAGTATTTT
cdr3_aa: CASIEPRGDTQYF
clone_size: few
v_call: TRBV2
d_call: -
j_call: TRBJ2-3

cdr3_nt: TGCGCCAGCAGCCATCCTCGGGAGGCCGGGGAGCTGTTTTTT
cdr3_aa: CASSHPREAGELFF
clone_size: few
v_call: TRBV4-3
d_call: TRBD2
j_call: TRBJ2-2

cdr3_nt: TGCGCCAGCAGCTTGGTGGGACAGGGCCAAGAGACCCAGTACTTC
cdr3_aa: CASSLVGQGQETQYF
clone_size: -
v_call: TRBV5-1
d_call: TRBD1
j_call: TRBJ2-5

cdr3_nt: TGCGCCAGCAGGCCGACAGGGGGATCCGCTGAAGCTTTCTTT
cdr3_aa: CASRPTGGSAEAFF
clone_size: few
v_call: TRBV4-3
d_call: TRBD1
j_call: TRBJ1-1

cdr3_nt: TGTGCCAGCCTCAGCTCCTGGGGCCTACACACTGAAGCTTTCTTT
cdr3_aa: CASLSSWGLHTEAFF
clone_size: -
v_call: TRBV18
d_call: -
j_call: TRBJ1-1

cdr3_nt: TGTGCCAGCAGCTTCCGGACAGGTTGGGGCACTGAAGCTTTCTTT
cdr3_aa: CASSFRTGWGTEAFF
clone_size: few
v_call: TRBV11-2
d_call: TRBD1
j_call: TRBJ1-1

cdr3_nt: TGTGCCAGCAGTTACCCTTACAGGGTGGACGAGCAGTTCTTC
cdr3_aa: CASSYPYRVDEQFF
clone_size: -
v_call: TRBV6-6
d_call: -
j_call: TRBJ2-1

cdr3_nt: TGCGCCAGCAGCTTGAGGTCGGCGGGGGGTGGGTCAGATACGCAGTATTTT
cdr3_aa: CASSLRSAGGGSDTQYF
clone_size: -
v_call: TRBV5-1
d_call: TRBD2
j_call: TRBJ2-3

cdr3_nt: TGTGCCAGCAGTTTACGCAGGTCGGAAGGCTACACCTTC
cdr3_aa: CASSLRRSEGYTF
clone_size: few
v_call: TRBV27
d_call: -
j_call: TRBJ1-2

cdr3_nt: TGTGCCAGCAGCGTAGGAGGGAAAGGCTACGAGCAGTACTTC
cdr3_aa: CASSVGGKGYEQYF
clone_size: few
v_call: TRBV9
d_call: -
j_call: TRBJ2-7

cdr3_nt: TGCGCCAGCAGCCCCTGGGACAGGGGGCACAATGAGCAGTTCTTC
cdr3_aa: CASSPWDRGHNEQFF
clone_size: -
v_call: TRBV4-3
d_call: TRBD1
j_call: TRBJ2-1

cdr3_nt: TGTGCCAGCACCAGGGGGGCTCTAACTAATGAAAAACTGTTTTTT
cdr3_aa: CASTRGALTNEKLFF
clone_size: -
v_call: TRBV6-1
d_call: TRBD1
j_call: TRBJ1-4

cdr3_nt: TGTGCCAGCAGTGCTGTAAGTGGGGCTCCCGGGGAGCTGTTTTTT
cdr3_aa: CASSAVSGAPGELFF
clone_size: -
v_call: TRBV6-1
d_call: -
j_call: TRBJ2-2

cdr3_nt: TGTGCCAGCAGCGGGGGGTTCGGTCAGCCCCAGCATTTT
cdr3_aa: CASSGGFGQPQHF
clone_size: -
v_call: TRBV7-2
d_call: -
j_call: TRBJ1-5

cdr3_nt: TGCGCCAGCAGCCAAGAAGTTATAGCGGGGGGAGCCTACAATGAGCAGTTCTTC
cdr3_aa: CASSQEVIAGGAYNEQFF
clone_size: many
v_call: TRBV4-1
d_call: TRBD2
j_call: TRBJ2-1

cdr3_nt: TGTGCCAGCTCACCGATAGCGTCTGGGGCCAACGTCCTGACTTTC
cdr3_aa: CASSPIASGANVLTF
clone_size: -
v_call: TRBV18
d_call: -
j_call: TRBJ2-6

cdr3_nt: TGTGCCAGTAGTATCGTGGACAGGGCGATAGCTAACTATGGCTACACCTTC
cdr3_aa: CASSIVDRAIANYGYTF
clone_size: few
v_call: TRBV19
d_call: TRBD1
j_call: TRBJ1-2

cdr3_nt: TGTGCCAGCAGCCCAACAGGGTTTGGGAACACTGAAGCTTTCTTT
cdr3_aa: CASSPTGFGNTEAFF
clone_size: few
v_call: TRBV9
d_call: -
j_call: TRBJ1-1

cdr3_nt: TGTGCCAGCAGCCCCGGGACAGGGTATGAAAAACTGTTTTTT
cdr3_aa: CASSPGTGYEKLFF
clone_size: few
v_call: TRBV5-4
d_call: TRBD1
j_call: TRBJ1-4

cdr3_nt: TGTGCCAGCAGCCCAGGAGACAGGAAGAACACTGAAGCTTTCTTT
cdr3_aa: CASSPGDRKNTEAFF
clone_size: -
v_call: TRBV7-9
d_call: -
j_call: TRBJ1-1

cdr3_nt: TGCGCCAGCAGCCACGGACAGGCTCGCGATGGCTACACCTTC
cdr3_aa: CASSHGQARDGYTF
clone_size: -
v_call: TRBV4-3
d_call: TRBD1
j_call: TRBJ1-2

cdr3_nt: TGTGCCAGCAGTGATCCGGCGGGTAACACTGAAGCTTTCTTT
cdr3_aa: CASSDPAGNTEAFF
clone_size: few
v_call: TRBV7-9
d_call: -
j_call: TRBJ1-1

cdr3_nt: TGCAGTGGAACCGGGACTAGCGGGGGGAGCTCCTACAATGAGCAGTTCTTC
cdr3_aa: CSGTGTSGGSSYNEQFF
clone_size: -
v_call: TRBV29-1
d_call: TRBD2
j_call: TRBJ2-1

cdr3_nt: TGTGCCAGCCAATCCCTGGGAGGTCACGGCTACACCTTC
cdr3_aa: CASQSLGGHGYTF
clone_size: few
v_call: TRBV6-5
d_call: -
j_call: TRBJ1-2

cdr3_nt: TGTGCCAGCAGCCTCGGGCCGGGGGAAAAAGCTTTCTTT
cdr3_aa: CASSLGPGEKAFF
clone_size: few
v_call: TRBV11-3
d_call: -
j_call: TRBJ1-1

cdr3_nt: TGCAGCGTTGGACTAGCACTTCAAGCCGGGGAGCTGTTTTTT
cdr3_aa: CSVGLALQAGELFF
clone_size: -
v_call: TRBV29-1
d_call: TRBD2
j_call: TRBJ2-2

cdr3_nt: TGTGCCAGTAGTATTTACAGGGATATAGACACTGAAGCTTTCTTT
cdr3_aa: CASSIYRDIDTEAFF
clone_size: -
v_call: TRBV19
d_call: -
j_call: TRBJ1-1

cdr3_nt: TGCGCCAGCAGCTTGGTGCCAACGGGTAATGAAAAACTGTTTTTT
cdr3_aa: CASSLVPTGNEKLFF
clone_size: -
v_call: TRBV5-1
d_call: -
j_call: TRBJ1-4